This T cell receptor (beta chain) was sequenced for a study of cytomegalovirus exposure and HLA in healthy donors (dated by TCRdb to 2015 to 2018). Background on the whole study: According to a later analysis, the roughly 130 validation repertoires were produced on the same platform as the approximately 620 repertoires of the first cohort. The study aimed to test whether cataloging public T cell receptors could reveal signatures of past pathogen exposure. The study combined high-throughput TCR immunosequencing, statistical association of individual TCRs with disease status, and machine learning to predict cytomegalovirus infection status. A separate validation cohort of some 130 different subjects was used in addition to the 666-subject first cohort. The research as a whole found: The study listed 150 to 200 TCR beta chains as associated with cytomegalovirus. The classifier was reported to diagnose cytomegalovirus status with high specificity and sensitivity in both the original cohort and the validation cohort. Most TCR sequences were observed very rarely across donors, whereas some public TCRs were present in many individuals. It was suggested by the authors that the approach could potentially be generalized to other disease states and immunological phenotypes. In vitro tests confirmed that a few of the cytomegalovirus-associated TCR beta chains recognize cytomegalovirus antigens. All 110 or so repertoires were used to score co-occurrence in the validation cohort in a later analysis, because that analysis had no HLA typing for the cohort. Of the cluster scores, about 94% were above 0 in a later analysis, which found that TCRs clustered in the first cohort also tended to co-occur in the 90 to 150 validation repertoires.

Concerning this clone itself: No cognate antigen has been identified for it. No base quality values were provided; no much bigger clone lies one nucleotide off.

The donors were included in the validation cohort of approximately 130 subjects, a group kept apart from the roughly 690-subject first cohort. The protocol used for the library was the immunoSEQ multiplex PCR assay. In the source study's methods: To diagnose cytomegalovirus status from the catalog of TCR beta chain sequences, a statistical classification framework was built. TCRdb limited this immuneACCESS table to in-frame rearrangements with V and J called. A share of clones is missing; checked studies link under half to unresolved V genes, and the rest is unexplained. That table gives V, J and clone size, and the DNA gave D and trimming. Across this sample there are over 150,000 clones, with 95% to 96% seen only once. The top ten clones comprise around 0.9% of the sample. Material for sequencing was PBMCs. This sequence originates from a woman between 18 and 30 years old in good health and CMV-seronegative.

The nucleotide sequence reads TGTGCCAGCAGTGCTTACAGGGGTCAAAACTATGGCTACACCTTC. The resulting protein is CASSAYRGQNYGYTF. The rearranged segments are TRBV6-1 and TRBJ1-2; 7 middle bases align to TRBD1. In the germline V gene, CDR1 corresponds to MNHNS and CDR2 to SASEGT. Trimming accounts for 4 bases at V and 2 bases at J, while the number of junction bases matched to no gene is 7. The CDR3 runs 15 amino acids, cysteine and phenylalanine included. Only the CDR3 DNA is retained, 45 bases long and in frame from the first base.